Sequencing of this TCR beta chain was carried out in a study of blood T cell repertoires in COVID-19. About the study: Samples taken during acute and convalescent COVID-19 were collected in the United States, Italy and Spain. PBMCs, B-cell-depleted T cells, or T cells were the source of the cDNA or gDNA that made up the material.

This clone was recorded once. The assay was immunoSEQ multiplex PCR, and TCRdb's table has in-frame clones only and misses some. The table records 150,000 to 200,000 clones, around 83% of them present only once. V lost 3 bases and J lost 1; bases outside the gene matches: 3. Germline assignment: CDR1 PRHDT and CDR2 FYEKMQ (reference sequence). The CDR3 runs 15 residues. The origin of this receptor is a woman in her thirties who had been exposed to COVID-19. The chain carries TRBV13 and TRBJ2-7, with 10 bases identical to TRBD2. Input material: PBMCs or T cells enriched from blood (not recorded which). This CDR3 reads CASSFQTSGSYEQYF. DNA for the CDR3: TGTGCCAGCAGCTTTCAGACTAGCGGGTCCTACGAGCAGTACTTC.